This T cell receptor (beta chain) was retrieved from a study of T cells in Graves' hyperthyroidism and ophthalmopathy. Exclusion of patients followed from uncontrolled infection, other autoimmune disease, pregnancy or lactation. There are 14 residues in the CDR3. V shed 6 bases, J shed 5 bases, and the junction held 8 bases outside the gene matches. CDR1 is ENHRY, CDR2 SYGVKD, per germline. There were TCR beta CDR3 regions amplified from RNA transcripts. A set of HTBI primers served as the primers for a first-round RT-PCR of the TCR CDR3. One entry per CDR3 protein results from TCRdb running MiXCR on the multiplex PCR reads. The data contain fewer than 350,000 distinct CDR3 sequences, under 25% of them singletons.

The sample taken for sequencing was blood. The chain couples TRBV10-3 to TRBJ2-7, with 9 bases lining up with TRBD2. The sequence derives from a woman aged 45-59 years with Graves' hyperthyroidism. CDR3 DNA: TGTGCCATCAGGTCTAGCGGGGCCAGGGACGAGCAGTACTTC. Protein: CAIRSSGARDEQYF.